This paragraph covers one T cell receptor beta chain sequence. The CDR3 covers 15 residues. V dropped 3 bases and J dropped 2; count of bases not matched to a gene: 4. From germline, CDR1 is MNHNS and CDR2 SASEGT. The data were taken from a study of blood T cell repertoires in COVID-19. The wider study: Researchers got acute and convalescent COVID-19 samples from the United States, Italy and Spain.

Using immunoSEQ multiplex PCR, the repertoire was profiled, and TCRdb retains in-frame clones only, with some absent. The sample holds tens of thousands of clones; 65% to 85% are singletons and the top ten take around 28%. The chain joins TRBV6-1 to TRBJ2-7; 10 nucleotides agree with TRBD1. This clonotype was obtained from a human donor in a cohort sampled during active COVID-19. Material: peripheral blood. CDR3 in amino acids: CASSEGQGPTYEQYF. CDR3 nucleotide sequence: TGTGCCAGCAGTGAGGGACAGGGGCCGACCTACGAGCAGTACTTC.